This T cell receptor (beta chain) appears in the sequencing data of a study of cytomegalovirus exposure and HLA in healthy donors. Overall study context: Roughly 179 million T cells yielded approximately 100 million unique TCR beta sequences, as an earlier analysis found.

As to this clone: Its cognate antigen is unknown.

Study results and limitations: The number of N-insertions in an Asian-associated ancestry cluster was reportedly below the roughly 620-donor mean in a later analysis.

60 Vbeta and 13 Jbeta primers were used in PCR. Sequencing used immunoSEQ multiplex PCR; TCRdb keeps in-frame clones, though not all of them. Of 200,000 to 250,000 clones listed, approximately 82% are singletons. Sequencing was performed on PBMCs. This sequence was found in a woman aged 55 to 70 in good health and CMV-seropositive.

Here the CDR3 DNA reads TGTGCCAGCAGCTTTGGGGGGACTAGCGGGAACTACGAGCAGTACTTC. Amino acids: CASSFGGTSGNYEQYF. This rearrangement joins TRBV5-4 to TRBJ2-7; 13 positions match TRBD2. The V and J ends lost 2 bases and 3 bases, in that order; junction bases with no gene match: 5. CDR3 size: 16 residues. Germline-derived CDR1 and CDR2 are SGHNT and YYREEE (reference sequence).